This T cell receptor beta chain appears in the sequencing data of a study of T cells after posttransplantation cyclophosphamide. The CDR3 loop spans 15 amino acids. Germline loops: CDR1 LNHDA, CDR2 SQIVND (reference sequence). V shed 10 bases, J shed 9 bases, and the junction held 14 bases outside the gene matches. Treatment was busulfan-fludarabine conditioning, a marrow graft, and cyclophosphamide on days +3 and +4. TCRdb's table, derived via immunoSEQ multiplex PCR, lists solely in-frame clones and lacks some. Among about 19,000 clones listed, less than 80% were seen once. The sequence was collected from a male patient in his 30s who received an allogeneic stem cell transplant from a related donor, was CMV-positive, and had acute GVHD only. The T cells may partly be graft donor cells. J is TRBJ2-1 and V is TRBV19; 11 bases fit TRBD1. The source material was PBMCs, sampled after an allogeneic stem cell transplant with post-transplant cyclophosphamide. The CDR3 spells CATDARDRGIAEQFF. The CDR3 DNA reads TGTGCCACCGATGCCCGGGACAGGGGGATCGCTGAGCAGTTCTTC.